The 29 T cell receptor beta chains in this list originate from one sample, sequenced in a study of T cell responses to AZD1222 COVID-19 vaccine. Some clones are missing from TCRdb's copy, which holds only in-frame ones; the method was immunoSEQ multiplex PCR. The table records about 130,000 clones, 84% of them present only once. The source was peripheral blood, collected on day 0 of AZD1222 vaccination. These receptors all stem from an adult in good health.

The rearrangement joins TRBV28 to TRBJ1-2; D might be TRBD1 (5 bases). This CDR3 region has 15 residues. The ends were cut back, 6 bases at V and 7 bases at J, with 21 bases in the middle. CDR1 is MDHEN and CDR2 is SYDVKM in the germline V gene. CDR3 in amino acids: CASRSLGGEDGGYTF. CDR3 nucleotides: TGTGCCAGCAGATCTCTCGGGGGGGAAGACGGTGGCTACACCTTC.

The V and J genes are TRBV15 and TRBJ1-1; maybe TRBD1 (6 bases). V was clipped by 0 bases and J by 7 bases, with 12 bases between them. The germline V gene encodes CDR1 LNHNV and CDR2 YYDKDF (reference sequence). This CDR3 comprises 14 residues. The CDR3, as DNA: TGTGCCACCAGCAGAGACCGCATACAGGGTGAAGCTTTCTTT. Its translation is CATSRDRIQGEAFF.

The V and J genes are TRBV28 and TRBJ2-2, with D perhaps matching TRBD2 (6 bases). V lost 2 bases and J 3 bases, leaving 10 bases between the germline ends. Germline V gene data show CDR1 as MDHEN and CDR2 as SYDVKM. CDR3 size: 15 residues. CDR3 sequence (DNA): TGTGCCAGCAGTTTAGGAGGGATGGACACCGGGGAGCTGTTTTTT. This translates into CASSLGGMDTGELFF.

The rearrangement links TRBV11-3 to TRBJ2-1; D is possibly TRBD1 or TRBD2 (5 bases each). The V end lost 2 bases, the J end lost 5 bases, and 10 bases lay between the germline ends. Per germline, CDR1 SGHNT and CDR2 YENEEA. The CDR3 runs to 14 residues. The CDR3 is CASSLRDGDNEQFF. The CDR3, as DNA: TGTGCCAGCAGCTTAAGGGACGGGGACAATGAGCAGTTCTTC.

The chain combines TRBV30 with TRBJ1-4; maybe TRBD1 (5 bases). V was cut by 3 bases and J by 6 bases, with 8 bases left in between. The CDR3 consists of 12 residues. Germline-derived CDR1 and CDR2 are GTSNPN and SVGIG (reference sequence). CDR3 in DNA: TGTGCCTGGAGGGGACCTGATGAAAAACTGTTTTTT. It yields the protein CAWRGPDEKLFF.

This clone has only one observation. This chain joins TRBV5-1 and TRBJ1-4, with 7 positions matching TRBD1. The CDR3 has 14 residues. The trim removed 3 bases at V and 6 bases at J, leaving 5 bases unmatched. The germline gives CDR1 SGHRS, CDR2 YFSETQ. CDR3 DNA: TGCGCCAGCAGCTCCGGGACAGCCGATGAAAAACTGTTTTTT. Its protein product is CASSSGTADEKLFF.

This clone has only a few counts. The rearrangement links TRBV5-1 to TRBJ1-3, with TRBD1 matching 8 bases. This CDR3 is 16 amino acids long. Germline V gene sequence: CDR1 SGHRS, CDR2 YFSETQ. J gave up 0 bases and V 4 bases, and 6 bases lay outside the gene matches. The CDR3 region is CASSPGQGSSGNTIYF. The CDR3 nucleotides are TGCGCCAGCAGCCCCGGACAGGGTTCCTCTGGAAACACCATATATTTT.

The table lists this clone with a few counts. This rearrangement joins TRBV6-5 to TRBJ2-3; D perhaps matches TRBD1 (5 bases). Germline values: CDR1 MNHEY, CDR2 SVGAGI. V lost 7 bases, J lost 2 bases, and 7 bases lay in between. The CDR3 has 12 residues. In DNA form, the CDR3 reads TGTGCCAGCAAGGGGTTCACAGATACGCAGTATTTT. Its translation: CASKGFTDTQYF.

CDR3: CSASANYGYTF. CDR3 DNA: TGCAGTGCTAGCGCTAACTATGGCTACACCTTC. The chain combines TRBV20-1 with TRBJ1-2, with D unclear. Germline CDR1 and CDR2: DFQATT and SNEGSKA (reference sequence). CDR3 length: 11 amino acids. Trimming left V 3 bases short and J 0 bases short, with 2 bases between.

J is TRBJ1-1 and V is TRBV30, with D uncertain. Germline V gene sequence: CDR1 GTSNPN, CDR2 SVGIG (reference sequence). The CDR3 sequence is 13 residues long. The V end was cut by 0 bases, the J end by 0 bases, with 5 bases between. The CDR3 bases are TGTGCCTGGAGTGTGGGTTTGAACACTGAAGCTTTCTTT. Translated, it gives CAWSVGLNTEAFF.

The chain uses TRBV11-2 and TRBJ1-6, with no clear D. V lost 5 bases and J lost 4, with 9 bases in between. The length of the CDR3 is 14 residues. Germline values: CDR1 SGHAT, CDR2 FQNNGV. This CDR3 is CASSPRGYNSPLHF. In DNA form, the CDR3 reads TGTGCCAGCAGCCCTCGAGGGTATAATTCACCCCTCCACTTT.

V usage is TRBV24-1 and J usage is TRBJ2-5, with 7 bases fitting TRBD1. This CDR3 spans 15 amino acids. After removal of 4 bases from V and 5 bases from J, the junction contained 9 bases not matched to a gene. CDR1 is KGHDR, CDR2 SFDVKD, per germline. CDR3 sequence: CATSDRGQTPETQYF. The CDR3 DNA reads as TGTGCCACCAGTGACAGGGGACAGACCCCGGAGACCCAGTACTTC.

The rearrangement joins TRBV12-3 or TRBV12-4 to TRBJ1-2; 7 nucleotides agree with TRBD1. V gave up 7 bases and J gave up 4 bases; unmatched junction bases: 6. CDR3 size: 13 residues. The CDR3 DNA sequence: TGTGCCAGCACCATCCAGGGGGGCTATGGCTACACCTTC. It specifies CASTIQGGYGYTF.

This chain links TRBV19 with TRBJ1-5; a weak D match, TRBD1 (5 bases). The V end lost 5 bases, the J end lost 5 bases, and 22 bases lay between the germline ends. The CDR3 extends over 17 amino acids. The germline V gene encodes CDR1 LNHDA and CDR2 SQIVND (reference sequence). The CDR3 sequence is CASSPATAIRTYQPQHF. CDR3 nucleotide sequence: TGTGCCAGTAGTCCTGCGACAGCTATCAGAACCTATCAGCCCCAGCATTTT.

The rearrangement uses TRBV27 and TRBJ2-5; a weak D match, TRBD2 (5 bases). This CDR3 has 13 residues. Germline V gene sequence: CDR1 MNHEY, CDR2 SMNVEV (reference sequence). The V end was cut by 7 bases, the J end by 1 base, with 10 bases between. CDR3 nucleotides: TGTGCCAGCAAGGGAGCCTTCCAAGAGACCCAGTACTTC. It yields the protein CASKGAFQETQYF.

The J gene is TRBJ2-1, the V gene TRBV3-1 (or the pseudogene TRBV3-2); 9 nucleotides match TRBD1. The CDR3 covers 12 residues. V trimming: 1 base; J trimming: 15 bases; junction bases outside the gene matches: 4. Looked up from germline, CDR1 is LGHDT and CDR2 is YNNKEL (reference sequence). The CDR3 loop reads CASSQAGDRAFF. DNA of the CDR3: TGTGCCAGCAGCCAAGCGGGGGACAGGGCGTTCTTC.

In its sample, this clone was seen once. The chain combines TRBV18 with TRBJ1-1; a weak D match, TRBD1 (5 bases). CDR1 KGHSH and CDR2 LQKENI come from the germline V gene. CDR3 length equals 12 residues. Trimming pared 5 bases from V and 5 bases from J, leaving 9 bases between. DNA for the CDR3: TGTGCCAGCTCATGGGGGGGGACTGAAGCTTTCTTT. Translated, it gives CASSWGGTEAFF.

The gene calls are TRBV28 and TRBJ2-7; 9 bases line up with TRBD1. Germline assignment: CDR1 MDHEN and CDR2 SYDVKM. V was clipped by 6 bases and J by 6 bases; unmatched bases: 18. The CDR3 loop spans 17 amino acids. In DNA, the CDR3 is TGTGCCAGCAGGGAACAGGGGGCCAGCGGTTTGAGGAGCGAGCAGTACTTC. It yields the protein CASREQGASGLRSEQYF.

As DNA, the CDR3 is TGCAGCGTTGGGATAGGACAAAGTACTGAAGCTTTCTTT. This encodes CSVGIGQSTEAFF. V and J are TRBV29-1 and TRBJ1-1, with D possibly being TRBD1 (5 bases). V gave up 4 bases and J gave up 5 bases, with 14 bases separating them. This CDR3 region has 13 residues. The germline CDR1 and CDR2 sequences are SQVTM and ANQGSEA.

The rearrangement joins TRBV6-1 to TRBJ1-1, with D possibly TRBD1 on 5 matching bases. The CDR3 is 15 amino acids. V shed 3 bases and J shed 6 bases, with 17 bases lying between them. The germline CDR1 and CDR2 sequences are MNHNS and SASEGT. The chain's CDR3 is CASSDTSRGGAEAFF. The DNA for the CDR3 is TGTGCCAGCAGTGACACGTCCCGGGGGGGGGCTGAAGCTTTCTTT.

CDR3 protein: CASSFGVYNSPLHF. In DNA, the CDR3 is TGTGCCAGCAGTTTTGGGGTCTATAATTCACCCCTCCACTTT. This chain joins TRBV27 and TRBJ1-6; D ambiguous. The germline V gene encodes CDR1 MNHEY and CDR2 SMNVEV (reference sequence). V lost 3 bases and J lost 3, with 6 bases in between. The CDR3 totals 14 residues.

This chain joins TRBV27 and TRBJ1-4; D gene unclear. The CDR3 totals 14 residues. Germline-derived CDR1 and CDR2 are MNHEY and SMNVEV (reference sequence). Deletions cut 5 bases from V and 8 bases from J, with 15 bases between. The CDR3 DNA reads TGTGCCAGCAGTCCCCGCCCCTCGACAGAAAAACTGTTTTTT. Its translation is CASSPRPSTEKLFF.

The rearrangement joins TRBV28 to TRBJ1-4, with D possibly matching TRBD1 (5 bases). V dropped 3 bases and J dropped 3 bases, with 8 bases sitting between them. The CDR3 runs to 14 residues. Germline V gene sequence: CDR1 MDHEN, CDR2 SYDVKM. The CDR3: CASSLGGPNEKLFF. As DNA, the CDR3 is TGTGCCAGCAGTTTGGGGGGACCTAATGAAAAACTGTTTTTT.

The chain links TRBV28 to TRBJ1-1, with 7 bases that match TRBD1. Per germline, CDR1 MDHEN and CDR2 SYDVKM. This CDR3 comprises 14 residues. J lost 4 bases, V lost 1 base, and 3 bases had no gene match. CDR3 coding DNA: TGTGCCAGCAGTTTATCCGACAGGGTCACTGAAGCTTTCTTT. Protein: CASSLSDRVTEAFF.

This clone occurred once. The rearrangement uses TRBV21-1 and TRBJ1-6; the table names TRBD1, a call not compared with the DNA. TRBV21-1 is a listed pseudogene. The CDR3 consists of 19 residues. As DNA, the CDR3 is TGTGCCAGCAGCAAAGATTTCGGACACCTGAGCTCCTATAATTCACCCCTCCACTTT. It yields the protein CASSKDFGHLSSYNSPLHF.

The CDR3 sequence is CATSRLDTYEQYF. CDR3 nucleotides: TGTGCCACCAGCAGATTAGATACCTACGAGCAGTACTTC. The chain joins TRBV15 to TRBJ2-7, with D unresolved. CDR1 is LNHNV and CDR2 is YYDKDF in the germline V gene (reference sequence). This CDR3 contains 13 residues. Deletions cut 2 bases from V and 2 bases from J, with 7 bases between.

The chain uses TRBV30 and TRBJ1-4; maybe TRBD1 (6 bases). The CDR3 consists of 13 residues. V shed 4 bases and J shed 3 bases, with 9 bases lying between them. From germline, CDR1 is GTSNPN and CDR2 SVGIG (reference sequence). The CDR3 is CAWTTGANEKLFF. Written as DNA, the CDR3 is TGTGCCTGGACGACAGGAGCTAATGAAAAACTGTTTTTT.

The chain has TRBV7-2 and TRBJ2-1; D may be TRBD2 (5 bases). CDR3 size: 15 residues. Trimming removed 3 bases from V and 0 bases from J, with 9 bases in between. Germline CDR1 reads SGHTA; CDR2 reads FQGNSA. Here the CDR3 DNA reads TGTGCCAGCAGCTTGGAGGTTAACTCCTACAATGAGCAGTTCTTC. Its protein is CASSLEVNSYNEQFF.

Regarding this clone: No DNA is shown, since the ends of the CDR3 on it are uncertain; the CDR3 is the one TCRdb lists. The genes are TRBV7-9 and TRBJ1-2; the table gives TRBD1 as D, unverified against the DNA. The CDR3 is made up of 14 amino acids, end residues included. CDR1 is SEHNR and CDR2 is FQNEAQ in the germline V gene (reference sequence). The CDR3 is CASSFGQGADGHTF.